This T cell receptor (beta chain) is drawn from a study of blood T cell repertoires in COVID-19. Study overall: Italy, Spain and the United States were the sources of the convalescent and acute COVID-19 samples. PBMCs, B-cell-depleted T cells, or T cells provided the cDNA or gDNA that made up the material.

Trimming at V came to 2 bases and at J to 7 bases, leaving 5 bases not matched to a gene. Germline V gene lookup returns CDR1 SGHKS and CDR2 YYEKEE (reference sequence). The CDR3 runs to 15 residues. Profiling relied on immunoSEQ multiplex PCR, and the TCRdb table lists in-frame clones only, not all of them. The sample contains 45,000 to 55,000 clones, roughly 80% of which appear only once. The chain recombines TRBV5-5 with TRBJ1-4; 10 bases are shared with TRBD1. The source material was peripheral blood. The receptor comes from a human donor in a cohort sampled during active COVID-19. CDR3 nucleotide sequence: TGTGCCAGCAGCTTTGGGGACAGGGGAACTGAAAAACTGTTTTTT. This sequence encodes CASSFGDRGTEKLFF.